A selection of T cell receptor beta chains follows, all from one sample in a study of cytomegalovirus exposure and HLA in healthy donors. Libraries were prepared by immunoSEQ multiplex PCR; TCRdb keeps only in-frame clonotypes and omits some of them. Its clone listing holds tens of thousands of clones. Sequenced: PBMCs. The receptor source for this set is a woman between 40 and 55 years old in good health and CMV-seropositive. Both conserved end residues are part of each CDR3. D genes are given only for firm matches.

v_gene: TRBV11-2; j_gene: TRBJ2-7; d_gene: TRBD2; CDR3aa: CASSLGGGPYEQYF; CDR3nt: TGTGCCAGCAGCTTGGGCGGGGGGCCCTACGAGCAGTACTTC
v_gene: TRBV27; j_gene: TRBJ1-3; d_gene: TRBD1; CDR3aa: CASSMTGLYSGNTIYF; CDR3nt: TGTGCCAGCAGTATGACAGGGCTCTACTCTGGAAACACCATATATTTT
v_gene: TRBV7-8; j_gene: TRBJ2-5; d_gene: TRBD2; CDR3aa: CASSLLPGGETQYF; CDR3nt: TGTGCCAGCAGCTTACTTCCGGGAGGGGAGACCCAGTACTTC
v_gene: TRBV6-6; j_gene: TRBJ2-7; d_gene: TRBD2; CDR3aa: CASSRRLADLWYEQYF; CDR3nt: TGTGCCAGCAGTCGACGACTAGCGGATCTCTGGTACGAGCAGTACTTC
v_gene: TRBV29-1; j_gene: TRBJ2-1; d_gene: NA; CDR3aa: CSVGRVTYNEQFF; CDR3nt: TGCAGCGTTGGCCGCGTAACCTACAATGAGCAGTTCTTC
v_gene: TRBV6-1; j_gene: TRBJ2-7; d_gene: NA; CDR3aa: CASSGDTVEQYF; CDR3nt: TGTGCCAGCAGTGGGGACACTGTGGAGCAGTACTTC
v_gene: TRBV19; j_gene: TRBJ2-2; d_gene: TRBD1; CDR3aa: CASRGTGYTGELFF; CDR3nt: TGTGCCAGTCGTGGGACAGGGTACACCGGGGAGCTGTTTTTT
v_gene: TRBV5-6; j_gene: TRBJ2-5; d_gene: NA; CDR3aa: CASSLAGRGGETQYF; CDR3nt: TGTGCCAGCAGCTTGGCAGGGAGAGGGGGAGAGACCCAGTACTTC
v_gene: TRBV7-9; j_gene: TRBJ2-7; d_gene: TRBD1; CDR3aa: CASSSGTVYEQYF; CDR3nt: TGTGCCAGCAGCTCGGGGACAGTCTACGAGCAGTACTTC
v_gene: TRBV18; j_gene: TRBJ2-7; d_gene: NA; CDR3aa: CASSLFPPFAIDRVYEQYF; CDR3nt: TGTGCCAGCTCACTCTTCCCCCCATTTGCTATTGATCGGGTATACGAGCAGTACTTC
v_gene: TRBV6-1; j_gene: TRBJ1-2; d_gene: TRBD1; CDR3aa: CASRLQGARQGYTF; CDR3nt: TGTGCCAGCAGGCTACAGGGGGCGCGTCAAGGCTACACCTTC
v_gene: TRBV5-1; j_gene: TRBJ2-2; d_gene: TRBD2; CDR3aa: CASSEGLEFEELFF; CDR3nt: TGCGCCAGCAGCGAGGGACTAGAATTCGAGGAGCTGTTTTTT
v_gene: TRBV11-3; j_gene: TRBJ2-2; d_gene: TRBD2; CDR3aa: CASSGLLAAGTGELFF; CDR3nt: TGTGCCAGCAGCGGTTTACTAGCGGCCGGCACCGGGGAGCTGTTTTTT
v_gene: TRBV18; j_gene: TRBJ2-2; d_gene: NA; CDR3aa: CASSRTGELFF; CDR3nt: TGTGCCAGCTCACGCACCGGGGAACTGTTTTTT
v_gene: TRBV10-3; j_gene: TRBJ2-3; d_gene: TRBD2; CDR3aa: CAISVSGRGGDTQYF; CDR3nt: TGTGCCATCAGCGTTAGCGGGAGGGGCGGAGATACGCAGTATTTT